Detailed here is one TCR beta chain. Germline loops: CDR1 LGHNA, CDR2 YSLEER. The CDR3 spans 17 residues. V was pared by 4 bases and J by 4 bases, with 23 bases between. PCR used 60 Vbeta primers and 13 Jbeta primers. TCRdb keeps only in-frame clones here, not all; method: immunoSEQ multiplex PCR. Of approximately 100,000 clones listed, roughly 80% are singletons. The record originates from a study of cytomegalovirus exposure and HLA in healthy donors. Across the study: HLA-typed donors were the source of around 87 million unique TCRs, which an early data release held.

The genes are TRBV4-3 and TRBJ2-7; maybe TRBD2 (5 bases). The sample was PBMCs. This TCR was recovered from a man aged 55 to 70 in good health and CMV-seropositive. CDR3 bases: TGCGCCAGCAGCCGAGTGGTGATTCCTCCGGGGATGTACGAGCAGTACTTC. Its translation: CASSRVVIPPGMYEQYF.